This TCR beta chain was captured in a study of OX40 agonist ivuxolimab in advanced cancers. Regarding the complete study: The costimulatory receptor OX40 (CD134) was targeted by ivuxolimab, a fully human IgG2 agonistic monoclonal antibody. Intravenous ivuxolimab was administered to patients every 2 weeks at six dose levels: 0.01, 0.1, 0.3, 1.5, 3 and 10 mg/kg. The monotherapy dose-escalation portion (N = 52 patients) of the phase I ivuxolimab trial is reported in the paper. Peripheral TCRbeta sequencing aimed to test whether ivuxolimab altered TCR sequence diversity and caused clonal T-cell expansion. A male proportion of roughly 80% and a mean age of approximately 58 years, ranging from roughly 20 to 80, were recorded for the dose-escalation cohort. Of the approximately 50 dose-escalation patients, hepatocellular carcinoma was present in about 20, melanoma in approximately 15, renal cell carcinoma in 9 and head and neck cancer in 9. Three dose-escalation patients achieved partial responses, one with hepatocellular carcinoma and two with cutaneous melanoma. Patients were allowed to have had prior anti-PD-1, anti-PD-L1 or anti-CTLA-4 therapy, and roughly two fifths of the dose-escalation patients had been treated with checkpoint inhibitors.

Genomic DNA was extracted from sorted cells for sequencing of the TCRbeta CDR3 region. TCRbeta CDR3 regions were sequenced using the immunoSEQ Assay. Imported from immuneACCESS, the table was reduced by TCRdb to in-frame sequences with V and J called. These copies leave out some clones; in studies compared against another copy, an unresolved V gene accounts for under half, and the cause of the remainder is not known. Present in this sample are 65,000 to 90,000 clones, about 89% of which were seen just once. The top ten clonotypes cover 0.68% of the sample. This clone was picked up a small number of times. Its antigen target is currently unknown. No much larger clone exists at a distance of one base, and base qualities are not known. The trial excluded patients who had a history of autoimmune disease or who were on systemic immunosuppression. Peripheral blood for TCR sequencing was drawn from every dose cohort at baseline, at cycle 4 day 1 and at cycle 7 day 1. Samples came from an open-label, multicenter, first-in-human phase I dose-escalation trial of ivuxolimab. The trial enrolled adults with locally advanced or metastatic head and neck squamous cell, hepatocellular, melanoma or renal cell carcinoma. Before TCR sequencing, CD4+ and CD8+ T cells were separately sorted from peripheral blood.

The CDR3, from cysteine to phenylalanine, totals 15 residues. Only the CDR3 DNA is retained, 45 bases long and in frame from the first base. Trimming removed 5 bases from V and 4 bases from J; the gene matches leave 5 bases unexplained. The germline V gene (reference sequence) provides CDR1 MNHNY and CDR2 SVGAGI. The study at large found these results: After ivuxolimab, expanded clones were on average more numerous among CD8+ T cells than among CD4+ T cells. In partial responders in the 0.1-3.0 mg/kg groups, normalized peripheral clonal expansion was found to be among the lowest, especially among CD8+ T cells. Low levels of normalized T-cell clonal expansion were also seen in some patients who did not respond. At doses from 0.1 to 3.0 mg/kg, clonal expansion was seen in both CD4+ and CD8+ blood T cells between baseline and week 6. Antigen specificity was not determined for the clonally expanded peripheral T cells.

Sample: CD4+ or CD8+ T cells sorted from blood, taken in a trial of the OX40 agonist ivuxolimab. The chain is made from TRBV6-6 and TRBJ1-2; 12 bases in the middle match TRBD1. The clonotype was recovered from an adult with an advanced solid tumor such as melanoma, head and neck, liver or kidney cancer. The sequenced DNA is TGTGCCAGCAGTACCGGGACAGGGGGCGCCTATGGCTACACCTTC. Translated, it gives CASSTGTGGAYGYTF.